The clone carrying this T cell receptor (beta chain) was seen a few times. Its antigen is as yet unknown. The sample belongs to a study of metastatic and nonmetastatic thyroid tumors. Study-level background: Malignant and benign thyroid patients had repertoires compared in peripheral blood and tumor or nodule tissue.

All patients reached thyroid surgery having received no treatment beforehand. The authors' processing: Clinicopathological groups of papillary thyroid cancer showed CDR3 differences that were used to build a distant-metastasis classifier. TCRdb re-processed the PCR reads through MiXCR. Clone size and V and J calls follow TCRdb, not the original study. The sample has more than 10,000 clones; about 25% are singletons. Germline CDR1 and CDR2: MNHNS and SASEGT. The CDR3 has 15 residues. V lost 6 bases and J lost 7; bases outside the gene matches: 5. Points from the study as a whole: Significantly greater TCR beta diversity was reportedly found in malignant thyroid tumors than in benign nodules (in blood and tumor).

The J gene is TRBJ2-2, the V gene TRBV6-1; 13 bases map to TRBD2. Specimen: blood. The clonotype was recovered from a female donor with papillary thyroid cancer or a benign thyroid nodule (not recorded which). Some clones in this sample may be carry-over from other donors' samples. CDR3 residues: CASSKLAGGNGELFF. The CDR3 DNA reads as TGTGCCAGCAGCAAACTAGCGGGAGGGAACGGGGAGCTGTTTTTT.